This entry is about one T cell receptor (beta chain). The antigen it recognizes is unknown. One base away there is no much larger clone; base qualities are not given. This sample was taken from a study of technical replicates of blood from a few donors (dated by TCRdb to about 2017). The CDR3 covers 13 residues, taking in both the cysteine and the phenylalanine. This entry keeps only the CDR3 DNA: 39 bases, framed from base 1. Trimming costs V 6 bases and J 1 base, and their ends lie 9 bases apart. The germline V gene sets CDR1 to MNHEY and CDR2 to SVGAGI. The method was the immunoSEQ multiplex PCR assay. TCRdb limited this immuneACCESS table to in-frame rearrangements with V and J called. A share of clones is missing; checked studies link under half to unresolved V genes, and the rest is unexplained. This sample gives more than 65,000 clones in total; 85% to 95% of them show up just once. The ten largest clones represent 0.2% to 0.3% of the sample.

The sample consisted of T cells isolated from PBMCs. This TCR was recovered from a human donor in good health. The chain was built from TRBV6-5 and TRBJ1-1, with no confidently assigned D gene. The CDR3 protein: CASSRRENTEAFF. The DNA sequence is TGTGCCAGCAGCCGGAGAGAGAACACTGAAGCTTTCTTT.